This T cell receptor beta chain derives from a study of blood T cell repertoires in COVID-19 (dated by TCRdb to about 2020). With regard to the full study: Samples covering the acute and convalescent phases of COVID-19 were provided by collaborators in the United States, Italy and Spain. The material from the prospective study consisted of cDNA or gDNA derived from T cells, B-cell-depleted T cells, or PBMCs. Subjects who had been exposed to COVID-19, were actively infected with it, or had recovered from it provided the deeply sampled blood TCRbeta repertoires that made up the dataset. The repertoires were released in a freely available public database meant as a resource for research on the immune response to SARS-CoV-2. Samples came from the ongoing ImmuneRACE study (first 160 participants) plus 1,254 subjects from 6 global collaborators. Sample metadata almost always included a de-identified subject ID, COVID-19 status, age in years and sex. HLA class I and class II types, where available, came from metadata supplied by the sample provider rather than from assay-based typing. The study at large found these results: Clinical and demographic metadata were provided uncurated, with the amount varying by source and participant.

In Seattle, one collaborating source enrolled patients while the infection was active and tracked those patients longitudinally over the course of disease. Each collaborating institution followed its own protocols to collect whole blood in K2EDTA tubes. Collaborator samples were shipped for TCRbeta analysis as frozen whole blood, isolated PBMCs, or DNA extracted from either sample type. The count of this clone is one. The antigen it binds to is not known. It has no much larger one-base neighbor in the sample; base qualities were not kept. Reading the germline V gene (reference sequence) gives CDR1 SGHNT and CDR2 YYREEE. Germline trimming amounts to 3 bases on V and 5 bases on J, with 4 as the count of junction bases outside the gene matches. The CDR3 runs 14 amino acids, cysteine and phenylalanine included. The DNA shown is the 42-base CDR3, in frame from base 1. TCRbeta CDR3 regions were amplified from genomic DNA using the immunoSEQ Assay, a bias-controlled multiplex PCR. The authors' analysis ran thus. The number of nucleated cells in each sample was estimated by amplification of reference gene primers within the assay. Sequence reads were collapsed and filtered to measure the absolute abundance of every unique TCRbeta CDR3 rearrangement. For each sample, productive Simpson clonality was calculated as the square root of Simpson's diversity index across productive rearrangements. This is the immuneACCESS table as TCRdb keeps it, with only in-frame sequences that have V and J called. A part of the clones is gone; compared with another copy, unresolved V genes explain less than half, and the rest is unexplained. V, J and clone size were drawn from that table, and D and trimming were deduced from the DNA. Within this sample are 100,000 to 150,000 clones, with approximately 90% of them counted one time only. The biggest ten clones account for roughly 2.1% of the sample.

The sequence links TRBV5-4 to TRBJ1-3, and 8 junctional nucleotides match TRBD1. This receptor was obtained from a man aged 45-65 years with COVID-19, enrolled during active disease. The sample was peripheral blood. CDR3 reads: CASSSGQGRNTIYF. The DNA reads as follows: TGTGCCAGCAGCTCCGGACAGGGAAGAAACACCATATATTTT.